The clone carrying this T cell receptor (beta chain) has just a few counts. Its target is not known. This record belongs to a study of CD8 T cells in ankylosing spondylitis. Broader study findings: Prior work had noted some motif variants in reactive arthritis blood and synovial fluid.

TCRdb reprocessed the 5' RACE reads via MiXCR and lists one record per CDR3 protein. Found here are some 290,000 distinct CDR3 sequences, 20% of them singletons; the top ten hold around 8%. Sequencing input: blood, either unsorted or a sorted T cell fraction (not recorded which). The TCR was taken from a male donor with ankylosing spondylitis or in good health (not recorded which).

The CDR3 loop is CASSSAGAVNEQFF. CDR3 bases: TGTGCCAGCAGTTCCGCGGGGGCCGTCAATGAGCAGTTCTTC. This rearrangement joins TRBV27 to TRBJ2-1; a possible D gene is TRBD2 (7 bases). The ends were cut back, 4 bases at V and 6 bases at J, with 13 bases in the middle. The length of the CDR3 is 14 residues. Germline V lookup: CDR1 MNHEY, CDR2 SMNVEV (reference sequence).